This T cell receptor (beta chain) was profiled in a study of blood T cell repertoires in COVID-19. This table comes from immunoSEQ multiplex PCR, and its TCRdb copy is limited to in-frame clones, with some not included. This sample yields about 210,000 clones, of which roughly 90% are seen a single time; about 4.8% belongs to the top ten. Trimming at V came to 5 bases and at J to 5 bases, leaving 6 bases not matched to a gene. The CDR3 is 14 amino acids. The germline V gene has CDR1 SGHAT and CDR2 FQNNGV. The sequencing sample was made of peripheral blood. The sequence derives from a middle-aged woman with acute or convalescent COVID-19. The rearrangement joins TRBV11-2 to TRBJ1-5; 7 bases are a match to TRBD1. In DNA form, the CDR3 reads TGTGCCAGCAGCCACCCCGGGACAGATCAGCCCCAGCATTTT. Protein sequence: CASSHPGTDQPQHF.